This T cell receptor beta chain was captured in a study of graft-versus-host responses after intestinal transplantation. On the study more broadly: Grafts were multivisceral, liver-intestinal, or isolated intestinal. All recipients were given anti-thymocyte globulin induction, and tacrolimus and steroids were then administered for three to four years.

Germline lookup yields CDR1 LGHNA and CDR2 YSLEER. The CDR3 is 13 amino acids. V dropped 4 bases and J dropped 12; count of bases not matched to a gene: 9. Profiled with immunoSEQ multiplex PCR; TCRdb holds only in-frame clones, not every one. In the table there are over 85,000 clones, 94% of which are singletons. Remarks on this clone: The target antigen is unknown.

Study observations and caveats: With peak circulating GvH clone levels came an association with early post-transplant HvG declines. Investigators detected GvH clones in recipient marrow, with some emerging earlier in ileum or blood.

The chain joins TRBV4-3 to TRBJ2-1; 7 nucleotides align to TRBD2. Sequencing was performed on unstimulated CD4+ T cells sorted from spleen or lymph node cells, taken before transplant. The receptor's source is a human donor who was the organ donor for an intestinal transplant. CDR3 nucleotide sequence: TGCGCCAGCAGCCCAGGGTGGGTAGCGGGGCAGTTCTTC. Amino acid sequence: CASSPGWVAGQFF.